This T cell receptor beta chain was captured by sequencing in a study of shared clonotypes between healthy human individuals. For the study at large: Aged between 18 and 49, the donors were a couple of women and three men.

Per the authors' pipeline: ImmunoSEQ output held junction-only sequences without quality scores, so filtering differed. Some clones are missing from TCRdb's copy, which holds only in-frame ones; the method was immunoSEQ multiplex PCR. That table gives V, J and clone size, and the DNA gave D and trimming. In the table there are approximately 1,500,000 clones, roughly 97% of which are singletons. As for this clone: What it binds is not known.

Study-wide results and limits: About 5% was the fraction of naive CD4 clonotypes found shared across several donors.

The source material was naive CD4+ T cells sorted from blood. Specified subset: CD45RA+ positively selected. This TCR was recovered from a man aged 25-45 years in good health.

The chain's CDR3 is CASSIGRARAYEQYF. The CDR3, as DNA: TGTGCCAGCAGTATTGGTAGGGCTCGCGCCTACGAGCAGTACTTC. This sequence joins TRBV27 and TRBJ2-7, with D uncertain. Trimming removed 5 bases at V and 2 bases at J, with 16 bases between. The CDR3 is 15 amino acids. Germline CDR1 reads MNHEY; CDR2 reads SMNVEV (reference sequence).